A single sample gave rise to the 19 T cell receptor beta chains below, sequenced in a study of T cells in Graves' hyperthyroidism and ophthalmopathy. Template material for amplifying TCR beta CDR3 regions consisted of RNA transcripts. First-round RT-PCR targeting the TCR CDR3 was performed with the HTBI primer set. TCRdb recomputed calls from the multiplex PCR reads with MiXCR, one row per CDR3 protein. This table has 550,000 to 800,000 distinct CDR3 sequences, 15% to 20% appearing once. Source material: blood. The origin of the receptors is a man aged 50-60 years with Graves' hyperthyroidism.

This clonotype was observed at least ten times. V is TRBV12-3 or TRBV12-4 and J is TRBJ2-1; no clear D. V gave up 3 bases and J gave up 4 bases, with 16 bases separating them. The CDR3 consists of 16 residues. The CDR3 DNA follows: TGTGCCAGCAGTTTGACCCCCCGGGTACCTTACAATGAGCAGTTCTTC. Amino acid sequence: CASSLTPRVPYNEQFF.

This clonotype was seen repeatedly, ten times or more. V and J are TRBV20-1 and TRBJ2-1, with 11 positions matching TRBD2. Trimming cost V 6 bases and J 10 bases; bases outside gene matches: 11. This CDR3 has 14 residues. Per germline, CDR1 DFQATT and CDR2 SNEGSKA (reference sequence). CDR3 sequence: CSAPALAGVREQFF. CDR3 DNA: TGCAGTGCCCCCGCACTAGCGGGAGTTAGGGAGCAGTTCTTC.

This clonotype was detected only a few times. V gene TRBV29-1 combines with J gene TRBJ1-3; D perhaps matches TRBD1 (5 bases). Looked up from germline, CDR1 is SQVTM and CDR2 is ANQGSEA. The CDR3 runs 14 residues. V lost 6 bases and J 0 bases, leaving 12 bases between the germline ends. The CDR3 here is CSVETAHSGNTIYF. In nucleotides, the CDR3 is TGCAGCGTGGAGACAGCGCACTCTGGAAACACCATATATTTT.

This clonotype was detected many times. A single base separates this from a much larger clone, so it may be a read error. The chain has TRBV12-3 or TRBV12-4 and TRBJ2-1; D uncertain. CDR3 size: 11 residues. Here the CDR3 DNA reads TGTGCCAGCAGTTCCTTCAATGAGCAGTTCTTC. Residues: CASSSFNEQFF.

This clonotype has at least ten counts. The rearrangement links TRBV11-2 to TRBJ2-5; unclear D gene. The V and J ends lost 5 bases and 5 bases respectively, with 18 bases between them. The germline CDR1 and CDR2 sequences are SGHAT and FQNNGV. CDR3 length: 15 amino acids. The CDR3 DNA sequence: TGTGCCAGCAGCCCCGGAGCCAGACCGACCGAGACCCAGTACTTC. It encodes CASSPGARPTETQYF.

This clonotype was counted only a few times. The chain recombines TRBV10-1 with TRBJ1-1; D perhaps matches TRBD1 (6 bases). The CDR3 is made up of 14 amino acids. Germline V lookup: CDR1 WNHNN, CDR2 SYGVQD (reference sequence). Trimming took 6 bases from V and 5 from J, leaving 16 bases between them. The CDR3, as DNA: TGCGCCAGCAGCCGTTGGGGGGCACGTACTGAAGCTTTCTTT. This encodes CASSRWGARTEAFF.

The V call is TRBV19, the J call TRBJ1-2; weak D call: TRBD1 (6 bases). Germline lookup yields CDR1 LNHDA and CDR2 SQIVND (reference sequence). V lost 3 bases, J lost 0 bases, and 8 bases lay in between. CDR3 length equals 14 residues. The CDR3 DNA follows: TGTGCCAGTAGTATTTCAGGGGCTAACTATGGCTACACCTTC. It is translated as CASSISGANYGYTF.

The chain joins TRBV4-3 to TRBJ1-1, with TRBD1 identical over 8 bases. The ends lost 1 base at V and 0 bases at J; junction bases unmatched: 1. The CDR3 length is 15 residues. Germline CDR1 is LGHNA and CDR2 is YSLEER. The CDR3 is CASSQGTGLNTEAFF. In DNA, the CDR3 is TGCGCCAGCAGCCAAGGGACAGGGTTGAACACTGAAGCTTTCTTT.

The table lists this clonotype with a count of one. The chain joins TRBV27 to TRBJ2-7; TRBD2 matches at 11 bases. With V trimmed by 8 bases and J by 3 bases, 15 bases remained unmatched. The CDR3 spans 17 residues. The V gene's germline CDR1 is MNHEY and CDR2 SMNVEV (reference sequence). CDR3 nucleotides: TGTGCCAGCCGTTCCCGGACCTCCGGGACTAGCGGCTACGAGCAGTACTTC. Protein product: CASRSRTSGTSGYEQYF.

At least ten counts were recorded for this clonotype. The CDR3 DNA sequence: TGCGCCAGCAGCCCCTCAGGGGCTGGAAACACCATATATTTT. Amino acid sequence: CASSPSGAGNTIYF. The chain joins TRBV5-1 to TRBJ1-3; a possible D gene is TRBD1 (6 bases). Germline loops: CDR1 SGHRS, CDR2 YFSETQ. This CDR3 region has 14 residues. The germline V and J ends were trimmed by 4 bases and 2 bases, with 10 bases remaining between them.

For the CDR3, the DNA is TGTGCCAGCAGCCAACCCCAGGGCCGGGCCGGGAACACTGAAGCTTTCTTT. Its protein product is CASSQPQGRAGNTEAFF. The rearrangement uses TRBV4-2 and TRBJ1-1, with D maybe TRBD1 (5 bases). Germline CDR1 is LGHNA and CDR2 is YNFKEQ. The length of the CDR3 is 17 residues. Trimming took off 2 bases at V and 1 base at J, with 17 bases between the two ends.

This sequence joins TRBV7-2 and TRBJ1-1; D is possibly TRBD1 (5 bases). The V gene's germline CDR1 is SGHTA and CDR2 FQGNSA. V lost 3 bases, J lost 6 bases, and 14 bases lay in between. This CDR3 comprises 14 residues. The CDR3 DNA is TGTGCCAGCAGCTTTTTACAGGCCCAAGCTGAAGCTTTCTTT. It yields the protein CASSFLQAQAEAFF.

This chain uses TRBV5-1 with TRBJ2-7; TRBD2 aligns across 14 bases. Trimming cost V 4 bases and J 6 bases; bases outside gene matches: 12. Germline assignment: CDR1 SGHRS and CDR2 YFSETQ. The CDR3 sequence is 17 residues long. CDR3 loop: CASSVNFRGLAGAEQYF. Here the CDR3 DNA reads TGCGCCAGCAGCGTGAACTTCCGGGGACTAGCGGGAGCCGAGCAGTACTTC.

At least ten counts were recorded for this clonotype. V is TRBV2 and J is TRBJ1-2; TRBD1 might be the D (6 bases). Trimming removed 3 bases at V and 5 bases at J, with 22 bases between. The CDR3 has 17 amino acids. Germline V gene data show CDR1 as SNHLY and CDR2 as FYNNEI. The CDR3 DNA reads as TGTGCCAGCAGTGATTTGGGGGCCTTGGGAGAAACTTATGGCTACACCTTC. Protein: CASSDLGALGETYGYTF.

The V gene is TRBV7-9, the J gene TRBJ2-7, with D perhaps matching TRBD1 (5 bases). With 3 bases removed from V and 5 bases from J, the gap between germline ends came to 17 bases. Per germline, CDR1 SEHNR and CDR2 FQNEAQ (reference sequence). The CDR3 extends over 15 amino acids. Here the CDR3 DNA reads TGTGCCAGCAGCTTGTACAGCAGGGATCGTCACGAGCAGTACTTC. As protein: CASSLYSRDRHEQYF.

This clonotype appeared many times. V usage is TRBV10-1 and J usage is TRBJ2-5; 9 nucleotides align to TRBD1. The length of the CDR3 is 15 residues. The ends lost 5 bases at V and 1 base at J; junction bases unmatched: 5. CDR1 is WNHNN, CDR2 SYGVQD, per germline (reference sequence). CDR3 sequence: CASSKGTGFQETQYF. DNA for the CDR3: TGCGCCAGCAGTAAGGGGACAGGGTTCCAAGAGACCCAGTACTTC.

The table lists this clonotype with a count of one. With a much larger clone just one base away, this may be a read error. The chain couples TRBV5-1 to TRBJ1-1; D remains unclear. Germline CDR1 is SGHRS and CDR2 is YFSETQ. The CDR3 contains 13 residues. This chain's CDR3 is CASSLAGNAEAFF. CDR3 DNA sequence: TGCGCCAGCAGCTTGGCGGGGAACGCTGAAGCTTTCTTT.

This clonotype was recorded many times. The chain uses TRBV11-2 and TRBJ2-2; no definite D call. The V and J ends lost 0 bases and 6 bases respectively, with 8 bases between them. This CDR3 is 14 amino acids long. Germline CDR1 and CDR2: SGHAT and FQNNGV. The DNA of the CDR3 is TGTGCCAGCAGCTTAGAGGGTCTGGCCGGGGAGCTGTTTTTT. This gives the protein CASSLEGLAGELFF.

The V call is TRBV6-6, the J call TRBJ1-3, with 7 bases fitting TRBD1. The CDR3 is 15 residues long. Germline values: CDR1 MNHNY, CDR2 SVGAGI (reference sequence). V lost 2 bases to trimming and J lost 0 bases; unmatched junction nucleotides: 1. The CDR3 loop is CASSYGQVSGNTIYF. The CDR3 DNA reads TGTGCCAGCAGTTACGGACAGGTCTCTGGAAACACCATATATTTT.